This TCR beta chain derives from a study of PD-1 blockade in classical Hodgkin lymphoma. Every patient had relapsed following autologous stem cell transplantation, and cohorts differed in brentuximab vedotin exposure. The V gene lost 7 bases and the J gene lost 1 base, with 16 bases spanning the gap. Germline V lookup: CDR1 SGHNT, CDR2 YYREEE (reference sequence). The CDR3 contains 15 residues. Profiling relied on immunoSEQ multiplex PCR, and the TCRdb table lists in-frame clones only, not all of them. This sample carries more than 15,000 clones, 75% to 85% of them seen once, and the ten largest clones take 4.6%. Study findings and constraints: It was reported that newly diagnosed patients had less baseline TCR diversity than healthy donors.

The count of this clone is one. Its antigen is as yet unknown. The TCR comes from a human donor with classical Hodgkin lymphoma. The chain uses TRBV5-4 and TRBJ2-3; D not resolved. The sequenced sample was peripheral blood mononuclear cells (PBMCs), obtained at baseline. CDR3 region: CASRSWSARTDTQYF. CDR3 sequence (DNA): TGTGCCAGCCGCTCTTGGTCAGCTCGCACAGATACGCAGTATTTT.